Listed here are 18 T cell receptor beta chains from one sample, sequenced in a study of cytomegalovirus exposure and HLA in healthy donors. The PCR was carried out with 60 Vbeta primers and 13 Jbeta primers. Clones were read by immunoSEQ multiplex PCR, and TCRdb kept only the in-frame ones, dropping some. The sample gives about 170,000 clones, 82% of which show up once; around 1.5% is in the top ten. The specimen was PBMCs. Every receptor here comes from a girl under 18 in good health and CMV-seropositive.

The chain couples TRBV28 to TRBJ1-5, with D possibly TRBD1 on 6 matching bases. The V gene lost 5 bases and the J gene lost 2 bases, with 16 bases spanning the gap. The CDR3 extends over 16 amino acids. CDR1 is MDHEN and CDR2 is SYDVKM in the germline V gene. The CDR3 DNA is TGTGCCAGCAGTCTAGGGAGCCGACAGGGCAATCAGCCCCAGCATTTT. It codes for CASSLGSRQGNQPQHF.

This sequence joins TRBV6-1 and TRBJ2-7, with TRBD2 matching 8 bases. The CDR3 is 17 residues long. V trimming: 2 bases; J trimming: 0 bases; junction bases outside the gene matches: 9. Germline CDR1 MNHNS, CDR2 SASEGT. CDR3 sequence: CASSERLVSGDSYEQYF. The CDR3 DNA reads TGTGCCAGCAGTGAACGCCTAGTTAGCGGGGACTCCTACGAGCAGTACTTC.

V gene TRBV28 combines with J gene TRBJ1-4; TRBD1 is a possible D gene (5 bases). The CDR3 loop spans 18 amino acids. Trimming removed 2 bases at V and 0 bases at J, with 16 bases between. Germline loops: CDR1 MDHEN, CDR2 SYDVKM. CDR3 in amino acids: CASSLAQGSTATNEKLFF. CDR3 bases: TGTGCCAGCAGTTTAGCCCAGGGTTCGACTGCAACTAATGAAAAACTGTTTTTT.

This clone was counted a few times. The J gene is TRBJ1-2, the V gene TRBV28, with 9 nucleotides matching TRBD1. Germline V gives CDR1 MDHEN, CDR2 SYDVKM. J was trimmed by 8 bases and V by 6 bases; bases with no gene match: 10. The CDR3 consists of 14 residues. This CDR3 reads CASRERDRVGGYTF. The CDR3 nucleotides are TGTGCCAGCAGGGAAAGGGACAGGGTGGGGGGCTACACCTTC.

This clone has a single count. The chain carries TRBV18 and TRBJ1-2; 7 bases fit TRBD1. Germline-derived CDR1 and CDR2 are KGHSH and LQKENI. J was trimmed by 4 bases and V by 3 bases; bases with no gene match: 8. The CDR3 totals 15 residues. The CDR3 loop is CASSPTTGAPYGYTF. CDR3 coding DNA: TGTGCCAGCTCACCTACCACAGGGGCCCCCTATGGCTACACCTTC. The variable domain in full, with the rest retrieved from reference TRBV18 and TRBJ1-2, is NAGVMQNPRHLVRRRGQEARLRCSPMKGHSHVYWYRQLPEEGLKFMVYLQKENIIDESGMPKERFSAEFPKEGPSILRIQQVVRGDSAAYFCASSPTTGAPYGYTFGSGTRLTVV.

The chain links TRBV7-3 to TRBJ1-1; tentative D call: TRBD1 (5 bases). The V gene lost 2 bases and the J gene lost 0 bases, with 19 bases spanning the gap. The CDR3 has 18 amino acids. Germline V CDR1 and CDR2: SGHTA, FQGTGA. The CDR3 here is CASSLQHNWGDLNTEAFF. CDR3 sequence (DNA): TGTGCCAGCAGCTTACAGCATAACTGGGGGGATCTGAACACTGAAGCTTTCTTT.

As concerns this clone: The sample has other DNA sequences that encode this CDR3 too. The chain couples TRBV19 to TRBJ1-2, with a possible D match to TRBD1 (6 bases). Germline V lookup: CDR1 LNHDA, CDR2 SQIVND (reference sequence). The V and J ends lost 6 bases and 7 bases respectively, with 12 bases between them. The CDR3 consists of 12 residues. CDR3 sequence reads: CASRPQGLGYTF. Written as DNA, the CDR3 is TGTGCCAGTAGGCCACAGGGTCTTGGCTACACCTTC.

As concerns this clone: At one boundary the junction diverges from the germline segment, which might be a read error. Other DNA sequences within the sample encode an identical CDR3. The chain combines TRBV5-4 with TRBJ1-5; D remains unclear. Germline CDR1 and CDR2: SGHNT and YYREEE (reference sequence). The CDR3 spans 13 residues. The CDR3 nucleotides read TGTGCCAGCAGCGTGGAGACTAATCAGCCCCAACATTTT. This gives the protein CASSVETNQPQHF.

The genes are TRBV7-9 and TRBJ2-1, with TRBD2 matching 10 bases. V lost 8 bases to trimming and J lost 7 bases; unmatched junction nucleotides: 8. Germline assignment: CDR1 SEHNR and CDR2 FQNEAQ (reference sequence). The CDR3 extends over 14 amino acids. CDR3 in amino acids: CASLEREGMNEQFF. DNA of the CDR3: TGTGCCAGCCTAGAGCGGGAGGGCATGAATGAGCAGTTCTTC. Filled out from reference TRBV7-9 and TRBJ2-1, the complete variable domain reads DTGVSQNPRHKITKRGQNVTFRCDPISEHNRLYWYRQTLGQGPEFLTYFQNEAQLEKSRLLSDRFSAERPKGSFSTLEIQRTEQGDSAMYLCASLEREGMNEQFFGPGTRLTVL.

The CDR3 is CSVAGTGGRGTEAFF. The CDR3 DNA follows: TGCAGCGTTGCCGGGACAGGGGGCCGGGGCACTGAAGCTTTCTTT. The chain carries TRBV29-1 and TRBJ1-1, with 12 bases that match TRBD1. The length of the CDR3 is 15 residues. Unmatched junction bases numbered 7, after V lost 4 bases and J lost 4 bases. Germline assignment: CDR1 SQVTM and CDR2 ANQGSEA.

The rearrangement links TRBV25-1 to TRBJ1-2, with 9 bases matching TRBD1. The CDR3 consists of 15 residues. Germline V lookup: CDR1 MGHDK, CDR2 SYGVNS. The V segment lost 4 bases and the J segment 6 bases; nucleotides outside the gene matches: 9. CDR3 residues: CASSVGTGTWDGYTF. In DNA form, the CDR3 reads TGTGCCAGCAGTGTGGGGACAGGGACATGGGATGGCTACACCTTC.

The V gene is TRBV13, the J gene TRBJ2-7; TRBD1 might be the D (5 bases). The germline gives CDR1 PRHDT, CDR2 FYEKMQ (reference sequence). Trimming took 5 bases from V and 4 from J, leaving 15 bases between them. CDR3 length equals 14 residues. CDR3 DNA sequence: TGTGCCAGCAGCCAACAAGGGGATGTATACGAGCAGTACTTC. Protein product: CASSQQGDVYEQYF.

The rearrangement links TRBV4-1 to TRBJ1-2; no reliable D call. Germline loops: CDR1 MGHRA, CDR2 YSYEKL. V was clipped by 3 bases and J by 4 bases, with 15 bases between them. The CDR3 consists of 15 residues. The CDR3 DNA is TGCGCCAGCAGCCATCCCCCCGGCGGGGTCTATGGCTACACCTTC. Translated: CASSHPPGGVYGYTF.

This rearrangement joins TRBV5-1 to TRBJ2-1; D might be TRBD1 (7 bases). The V end lost 2 bases, the J end lost 4 bases, and 13 bases lay between the germline ends. Germline assignment: CDR1 SGHRS and CDR2 YFSETQ. The CDR3 sequence is 15 residues long. CDR3 nucleotides: TGCGCCAGCAGCTTTACAGGGGACTCATACAATGAGCAGTTCTTC. Translated: CASSFTGDSYNEQFF.

This clone occurred once. The chain recombines TRBV5-1 with TRBJ2-7; weak D call: TRBD2 (5 bases). CDR3 size: 14 residues. Germline CDR1 is SGHRS and CDR2 is YFSETQ. The V end lost 3 bases, the J end lost 3 bases, and 13 bases lay between the germline ends. The CDR3 loop is CASSSRTGSYEQYF. The CDR3 coding sequence is TGCGCCAGCAGCTCACGGACGGGGAGCTACGAGCAGTACTTC. The full variable domain, with the rest looked up from reference TRBV5-1 and TRBJ2-7, is KAGVTQTPRYLIKTRGQQVTLSCSPISGHRSVSWYQQTPGQGLQFLFEYFSETQRNKGNFPGRFSGRQFSNSRSEMNVSTLELGDSALYLCASSSRTGSYEQYFGPGTRLTVT.

This clone occurred a few times. The genes are TRBV18 and TRBJ1-1; 9 nucleotides agree with TRBD1. Looked up from germline, CDR1 is KGHSH and CDR2 is LQKENI. V trimming: 4 bases; J trimming: 4 bases; junction bases outside the gene matches: 7. The CDR3 totals 15 residues. The CDR3 sequence is CASSLSPGQGTEAFF. The DNA for the CDR3 is TGTGCCAGCTCACTTAGTCCGGGACAGGGCACTGAAGCTTTCTTT.

The chain combines TRBV6-5 with TRBJ1-4, with 8 bases that match TRBD1. The length of the CDR3 is 14 residues. Germline CDR1 MNHEY, CDR2 SVGAGI. The V and J ends lost 5 bases and 8 bases, in that order; junction bases with no gene match: 7. CDR3 protein: CASSEDREREKLFF. The CDR3 DNA reads as TGTGCCAGCAGTGAGGACAGGGAAAGAGAAAAACTGTTTTTT.

This sequence joins TRBV2 and TRBJ2-7, with 9 bases lining up with TRBD2. Unmatched junction bases numbered 9, after V lost 7 bases and J lost 2 bases. CDR1 is SNHLY, CDR2 FYNNEI, per germline. The CDR3 has 15 residues. CDR3 DNA sequence: TGTGCCAGCACCCCTGGGGCTAGCGGGACCTACGAGCAGTACTTC. Residues: CASTPGASGTYEQYF.